One and the same sample provided the 14 T cell receptor beta chains below, sequenced in a study of T cells expressing NK-cell markers. TCRdb re-analyzed the 5' RACE reads; it lists each CDR3 protein once, without DNA. This sample lists a few hundred thousand distinct CDR3 sequences; its ten largest clones have about 0.4%. Sequenced: blood T cells: a sorted CD56 or NKG2C T cell subset, CD4+ or CD8+ T cells, or bulk PBMC T cells (not recorded which). Every receptor here comes from a young man in good health.

CDR3: CASSQEMTSLVF. The chain combines TRBV4-2 with TRBJ2-1; TCRdb proposes TRBD2, but this gene call is untestable without DNA. The CDR3 covers 12 residues. Germline CDR1 LGHNA, CDR2 YNFKEQ.

This chain joins TRBV20-1 and TRBJ2-5; TCRdb's assignment of TRBD1 cannot be checked, as there is no DNA. Germline V gene sequence: CDR1 DFQATT, CDR2 SNEGSKA (reference sequence). The CDR3 has 13 amino acids. The CDR3 loop reads CSARSTGDETQYF.

CDR3 amino acids: CASSPRLAGYTDTQYF. The chain employs TRBV9 and TRBJ2-3; TCRdb's D call of TRBD2 is untestable without DNA. The CDR3 sequence is 16 residues long. Germline V CDR1 and CDR2: SGDLS, YYNGEE.

The V call is TRBV6-2 or TRBV6-3, the J call TRBJ2-2. Per the germline V gene, CDR1 is MNHEY and CDR2 is SVGEGT. This CDR3 comprises 12 residues. Here the CDR3 reads CASSQTQRELFF.

J is TRBJ1-5 and V is TRBV7-6; TCRdb outputs TRBD1, but without DNA this stays unchecked. This CDR3 has 15 amino acids. The V gene's germline CDR1 is SGHVS and CDR2 FNYEAQ. CDR3 residues: CASSLGDGSNQPQHF.

The chain links TRBV4-3 to TRBJ2-2; TCRdb proposes TRBD1, but this gene call is untestable without DNA. Germline CDR1 is LGHNA and CDR2 is YSLEER. This CDR3 is 19 amino acids long. CDR3: CASSQVTRTDKRNTGELFF.

CDR3 sequence: CASSRDSDTFF. The V call is TRBV6-5, the J call TRBJ2-1; TCRdb outputs TRBD1, but without DNA this stays unchecked. This CDR3 is built from 11 residues. Germline V CDR1 and CDR2: MNHEY, SVGAGI.

The rearrangement links TRBV20-1 to TRBJ2-7; lacking DNA, the TRBD2 call made by TCRdb goes unchecked. CDR3 length equals 13 residues. The V gene's germline CDR1 is DFQATT and CDR2 SNEGSKA (reference sequence). The CDR3 sequence is CSATWRGGYEQYF.

The chain joins TRBV20-1 to TRBJ1-4; the TRBD1 assignment by TCRdb is unverifiable without DNA. CDR1 DFQATT and CDR2 SNEGSKA come from the germline V gene (reference sequence). The CDR3 totals 15 residues. The CDR3 here is CSAQGPTGLNEKLFF.

The chain combines TRBV6-1 with TRBJ2-5; TCRdb names TRBD1, which stays unverified in the absence of DNA. The CDR3 extends over 19 amino acids. CDR1 and CDR2 from the germline V gene are MNHNS and SASEGT. The CDR3 sequence is CASSTGTGFHGRGGETQYF.

This chain links TRBV5-4 with TRBJ2-1; TCRdb names TRBD1, which stays unverified in the absence of DNA. CDR1 is SGHNT and CDR2 is YYREEE in the germline V gene (reference sequence). The length of the CDR3 is 15 residues. The CDR3 here is CASSLGGQTYNEQFF.

V usage is TRBV25-1 and J usage is TRBJ2-5. Germline CDR1 and CDR2: MGHDK and SYGVNS. The length of the CDR3 is 14 residues. CDR3 in amino acids: CASSPSAREETQYF. The full variable domain, its missing parts supplied by reference TRBV25-1 and TRBJ2-5, is EADIYQTPRYLVIGTGKKITLECSQTMGHDKMYWYQQDPGMELHLIHYSYGVNSTEKGDLSSESTVSRIRTEHFPLTLESARPSHTSQYLCASSPSAREETQYFGPGTRLLVL.

The chain employs TRBV7-2 and TRBJ2-5. The CDR3 extends over 13 amino acids. Germline loops: CDR1 SGHTA, CDR2 FQGNSA. The CDR3 reads CASSSSYTETQYF.

The chain has TRBV5-1 and TRBJ2-1; there is no DNA to check the TCRdb D call of TRBD1. CDR1 is SGHRS and CDR2 is YFSETQ in the germline V gene. The CDR3 has 17 residues. The CDR3 spells CASSFFGGDGSSNEQFF.